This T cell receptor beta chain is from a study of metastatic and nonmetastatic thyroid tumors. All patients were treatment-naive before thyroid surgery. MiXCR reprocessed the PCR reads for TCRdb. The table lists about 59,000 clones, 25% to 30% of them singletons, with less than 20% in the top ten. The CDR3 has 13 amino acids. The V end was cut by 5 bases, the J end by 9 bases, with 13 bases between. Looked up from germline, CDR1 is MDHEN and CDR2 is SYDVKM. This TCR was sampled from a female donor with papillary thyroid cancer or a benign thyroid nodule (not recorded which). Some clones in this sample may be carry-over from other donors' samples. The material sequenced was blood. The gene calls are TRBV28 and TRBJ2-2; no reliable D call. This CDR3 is CASSLGRTWELFF. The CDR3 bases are TGTGCCAGCAGTCTAGGACGAACCTGGGAGCTGTTTTTT.